In this sample, the clone carrying this TCR beta chain turned up once. This CDR3 comprises 15 residues. The V gene lost 3 bases and the J gene lost 1 base, with 9 bases spanning the gap. The V gene's germline CDR1 is MNHEY and CDR2 SMNVEV (reference sequence). TCRdb fed the RT-PCR reads into MiXCR, producing one record per CDR3 protein. Among hundreds of thousands of distinct CDR3 sequences listed, 12% to 15% were seen once. This sequence joins TRBV27 and TRBJ2-2, with D unclear. The specimen sequenced was memory CD4+ T cells from blood. The TCR comes from a female donor in good health, serving as a healthy control. As DNA, the CDR3 is TGTGCCAGCAGTTTTCGGGCAGTGAACACCGGGGAGCTGTTTTTT. This sequence encodes CASSFRAVNTGELFF.